Shown below are 32 T cell receptor beta chains from a single sample sequenced in a study of cytomegalovirus exposure and HLA in healthy donors. With 60 Vbeta and 13 Jbeta primers, the PCR was carried out. The method was immunoSEQ multiplex PCR; TCRdb's version includes in-frame clones alone and lacks a portion of them. The repertoire has about 210,000 clones, 82% of them found once; the top ten carry approximately 6%. The material sequenced was PBMCs. The receptors originated from a middle-aged man in good health and CMV-seropositive.

This chain joins TRBV28 and TRBJ2-3; D is perhaps TRBD2 (6 bases). V was trimmed by 7 bases and J by 1 base, leaving 15 bases between them. Germline-derived CDR1 and CDR2 are MDHEN and SYDVKM. The CDR3 is 15 amino acids. The CDR3 loop reads CASTRSRDRTDTQYF. For the CDR3, the DNA is TGTGCCAGCACCCGTTCGCGGGACCGCACAGATACGCAGTATTTT.

This clone showed up just a few times. This chain connects TRBV18 to TRBJ1-1; 8 positions agree with TRBD1. Trimming cost V 6 bases and J 5 bases; bases outside gene matches: 8. Germline CDR1 is KGHSH and CDR2 is LQKENI. The CDR3 consists of 14 residues. CDR3 residues: CASSDRAGVTEAFF. Written as DNA, the CDR3 is TGTGCCAGCTCGGACAGGGCAGGAGTTACTGAAGCTTTCTTT. The full variable domain, with the rest looked up from reference TRBV18 and TRBJ1-1, is NAGVMQNPRHLVRRRGQEARLRCSPMKGHSHVYWYRQLPEEGLKFMVYLQKENIIDESGMPKERFSAEFPKEGPSILRIQQVVRGDSAAYFCASSDRAGVTEAFFGQGTRLTVV.

The CDR3 DNA follows: TGCGCCAGCAGCTTGTGGGTACTAGCGGGAGATCGTAATGAGCAGTTCTTC. Protein product: CASSLWVLAGDRNEQFF. V and J are TRBV5-1 and TRBJ2-1; 11 bases are shared with TRBD2. CDR1 is SGHRS, CDR2 YFSETQ, per germline. The CDR3 has 17 residues. Trimming cost V 1 base and J 7 bases; bases outside gene matches: 10.

V usage is TRBV6-5 and J usage is TRBJ2-7, with 8 nucleotides matching TRBD1. V shed 5 bases, J shed 3 bases, and the junction held 3 bases outside the gene matches. CDR3 size: 13 residues. Germline CDR1 is MNHEY and CDR2 is SVGAGI. This CDR3 reads CASSRQGRYEQYF. Here the CDR3 DNA reads TGTGCCAGCAGTCGACAGGGGCGCTACGAGCAGTACTTC.

J is TRBJ1-2 and V is TRBV19; possibly TRBD1 for D (6 bases). The germline V gene encodes CDR1 LNHDA and CDR2 SQIVND (reference sequence). The CDR3 sequence is 16 residues long. With 0 bases removed from V and 8 bases from J, the gap between germline ends came to 19 bases. CDR3 coding DNA: TGTGCCAGTAGTATAGACCGATACGACAGGTTAGGAGGCTACACCTTC. Protein product: CASSIDRYDRLGGYTF.

This clone was counted between two and nine times. The J gene is TRBJ2-7, the V gene TRBV5-8, with no clear D. Germline CDR1 is SGHTS and CDR2 is YDEGEE. The length of the CDR3 is 13 residues. V was trimmed by 2 bases and J by 3 bases, leaving 9 bases between them. CDR3 loop: CASSFGTVYEQYF. CDR3 DNA sequence: TGTGCCAGCAGCTTTGGCACAGTCTACGAGCAGTACTTC.

The chain carries TRBV27 and TRBJ2-7; D remains unclear. This CDR3 region has 12 residues. Germline lookup yields CDR1 MNHEY and CDR2 SMNVEV (reference sequence). V lost 8 bases to trimming and J lost 5 bases, with 13 bases between them. The CDR3 loop reads CASHGPSHEQYF. The CDR3 DNA reads TGTGCCAGCCATGGCCCTTCCCACGAGCAGTACTTC.

The chain couples TRBV15 to TRBJ2-7; weak D call: TRBD1 (5 bases). This CDR3 has 13 amino acids. V dropped 4 bases and J dropped 2 bases, with 9 bases sitting between them. Germline assignment: CDR1 LNHNV and CDR2 YYDKDF (reference sequence). The CDR3 bases are TGTGCCACCAGCAATCGACAGACCTACGAGCAGTACTTC. Translating gives CATSNRQTYEQYF. Full variable domain (outside the CDR3, taken from reference TRBV15 and TRBJ2-7): DAMVIQNPRYQVTQFGKPVTLSCSQTLNHNVMYWYQQKSSQAPKLLFHYYDKDFNNEADTPDNFQSRRPNTSFCFLDIRSPGLGDTAMYLCATSNRQTYEQYFGPGTRLTVT.

This clone appeared a single time. The chain joins TRBV4-1 to TRBJ2-5, with D possibly matching TRBD1 (6 bases). CDR3 length: 15 residues. Germline CDR1 is MGHRA and CDR2 is YSYEKL. Trimming removed 0 bases from V and 3 bases from J, with 11 bases in between. CDR3 protein: CASSQEGTGKETQYF. CDR3 bases: TGCGCCAGCAGCCAAGAGGGAACAGGGAAAGAGACCCAGTACTTC.

V and J are TRBV27 and TRBJ1-5, with D possibly matching TRBD1 (5 bases). Germline CDR1 reads MNHEY; CDR2 reads SMNVEV (reference sequence). CDR3 size: 14 residues. V lost 9 bases and J lost 5, with 17 bases in between. The DNA for the CDR3 is TGTGCCAGTGCTCGTGAGCAGGGCGATCAGCCCCAGCATTTT. This codes for CASAREQGDQPQHF.

This sequence joins TRBV14 and TRBJ2-3, with TRBD1 as a possible D gene (6 bases). Trimming stripped 7 bases from V and 2 bases from J, with 16 bases between. In germline, CDR1 is SGHDN, CDR2 FVKESK. This CDR3 contains 15 residues. CDR3 loop: CASKSLTGNTDTQYF. The CDR3 DNA follows: TGTGCCAGCAAGTCACTGACAGGCAACACAGATACGCAGTATTTT.

This clone has a single count. The chain recombines TRBV9 with TRBJ2-1, with a tentative D call TRBD2 (6 bases). The V gene lost 0 bases and the J gene lost 4 bases, with 14 bases spanning the gap. Germline CDR1 SGDLS, CDR2 YYNGEE. The CDR3 loop spans 16 amino acids. DNA for the CDR3: TGTGCCAGCAGCGTAGCGAACGGGAGTCCTTACAATGAGCAGTTCTTC. Protein sequence: CASSVANGSPYNEQFF.

There are a few counts of this clone. V gene TRBV6-5 combines with J gene TRBJ2-7, with D possibly matching TRBD1 (6 bases). Germline V CDR1 and CDR2: MNHEY, SVGAGI. This CDR3 comprises 12 residues. Trimming took off 7 bases at V and 6 bases at J, with 13 bases between the two ends. CDR3 nucleotide sequence: TGTGCCAGCAAAATAGGGGGTTCCGAGCAGTACGTC. It encodes CASKIGGSEQYV.

The J gene is TRBJ2-1, the V gene TRBV6-6, with D maybe TRBD1 (5 bases). This CDR3 is built from 16 residues. Trimming left V 2 bases short and J 0 bases short, with 11 bases between. Germline assignment: CDR1 MNHNY and CDR2 SVGAGI (reference sequence). The CDR3 DNA sequence: TGTGCCAGCAGTTACACAGGTGAGAGCTCCTACAATGAGCAGTTCTTC. Translating it yields CASSYTGESSYNEQFF.

The chain couples TRBV10-3 to TRBJ2-3, with TRBD1 matching over 8 bases. V was clipped by 6 bases and J by 1 base; unmatched bases: 3. Germline V lookup: CDR1 ENHRY, CDR2 SYGVKD. The CDR3 has 14 residues. The chain's CDR3 is CAIRTTGGTDTQYF. DNA of the CDR3: TGTGCCATCAGAACGACAGGGGGCACAGATACGCAGTATTTT.

V gene TRBV11-2 combines with J gene TRBJ2-1; 9 bases agree with TRBD2. CDR3 size: 14 residues. Per germline, CDR1 SGHAT and CDR2 FQNNGV. V was pared by 3 bases and J by 10 bases, with 7 bases of the junction left unmatched. The CDR3 region has the DNA TGTGCCAGCAGCTTGGTAGCGGGAGAGAGGGAGCAGTTCTTC. This encodes CASSLVAGEREQFF.

The chain links TRBV7-9 to TRBJ2-1; 8 positions match TRBD1. This CDR3 region has 16 residues. Trimming at V came to 5 bases and at J to 2 bases, leaving 8 bases not matched to a gene. CDR1 is SEHNR and CDR2 is FQNEAQ in the germline V gene (reference sequence). Here the CDR3 reads CASSPLGQGPYNEQFF. DNA for the CDR3: TGTGCCAGCAGCCCCCTCGGACAGGGTCCCTACAATGAGCAGTTCTTC.

The chain carries TRBV19 and TRBJ1-2, with a possible D match to TRBD1 (5 bases). This CDR3 region has 13 residues. Trimming cost V 4 bases and J 6 bases, with 12 bases left between them. CDR1 is LNHDA and CDR2 is SQIVND in the germline V gene (reference sequence). The CDR3 coding sequence is TGTGCCAGTAGTACGACAGTTAAGGATGGCTACACCTTC. This sequence encodes CASSTTVKDGYTF.

Notes on this clone: At one boundary the junction diverges from the germline segment, which might be a read error. V is TRBV7-9 and J is TRBJ1-2; weak D call: TRBD1 (6 bases). The CDR3 is made up of 17 amino acids. From germline, CDR1 is SEHNR and CDR2 FQNEAQ (reference sequence). CDR3: CSSSFPGWGPLNYGYTF. DNA of the CDR3: TGTTCCAGCAGCTTCCCCGGTTGGGGGCCACTTAACTATGGCTACACCTTC.

The chain links TRBV19 to TRBJ1-5; D may be TRBD1 (5 bases). Trimming removed 3 bases from V and 6 bases from J, with 15 bases in between. CDR1 LNHDA and CDR2 SQIVND come from the germline V gene (reference sequence). CDR3 size: 15 residues. CDR3: CASSIAPGLGQPQHF. Here the CDR3 DNA reads TGTGCCAGTAGTATTGCTCCAGGGTTGGGTCAGCCCCAGCATTTT.

The table lists this clone with a count of one. The chain employs TRBV11-2 and TRBJ1-1, with a weak D call TRBD1 (5 bases). CDR1 SGHAT and CDR2 FQNNGV come from the germline V gene. Between the trimmed V and J ends, which lost 7 bases and 0 bases, there was a span of 15 bases. This CDR3 spans 15 amino acids. The CDR3 is CASTLLAGLNTEAFF. The CDR3 DNA is TGTGCCAGCACTCTTTTGGCAGGGTTGAACACTGAAGCTTTCTTT.

CDR3 sequence (DNA): TGTGCCAGCAGTGAGCACAAAAACACTGAAGCTTTCTTT. Its protein product is CASSEHKNTEAFF. This chain joins TRBV2 and TRBJ1-1; D remains ambiguous. The V and J ends lost 3 bases and 2 bases respectively, with 7 bases between them. The CDR3 extends over 13 amino acids. Germline V gene lookup returns CDR1 SNHLY and CDR2 FYNNEI.

The chain joins TRBV6-5 to TRBJ2-2; 13 nucleotides line up with TRBD2. CDR3 size: 14 residues. Germline CDR1 MNHEY, CDR2 SVGAGI. Trimming cost V 8 bases and J 11 bases; bases outside gene matches: 8. The DNA of the CDR3 is TGTGCCAGCCGGACTAGCGGGAGTGGTGGTGAGCTGTTTTTT. It codes for CASRTSGSGGELFF.

The V gene is TRBV30, the J gene TRBJ1-5; tentative D call: TRBD1 (6 bases). The germline V gene encodes CDR1 GTSNPN and CDR2 SVGIG (reference sequence). The V gene lost 4 bases and the J gene lost 3 bases, with 16 bases spanning the gap. The CDR3 sequence is 15 residues long. CDR3 protein: CAWNNPDRNNQPQHF. CDR3 coding DNA: TGTGCCTGGAACAACCCCGACAGGAACAATCAGCCCCAGCATTTT.

The CDR3 bases are TGTGCCAGCAGTTCCACAGGGGTTCGCACAGATACGCAGTATTTT. As protein: CASSSTGVRTDTQYF. This chain uses TRBV2 with TRBJ2-3; 7 bases match TRBD1. V shed 5 bases and J 1 base; nucleotides not matched to a gene: 6. The V gene's germline CDR1 is SNHLY and CDR2 FYNNEI. The CDR3 loop spans 15 amino acids.

The V gene is TRBV9, the J gene TRBJ2-1; D is unclear. Between the trimmed V and J ends, which lost 0 bases and 9 bases, there was a span of 7 bases. The CDR3 loop spans 12 amino acids. CDR1 SGDLS and CDR2 YYNGEE come from the germline V gene. The CDR3 DNA reads as TGTGCCAGCAGCGTAGTTCCGGGTGAGCAGTTCTTC. Translated: CASSVVPGEQFF. The full variable domain, rest sourced from reference TRBV9 and TRBJ2-1, is DSGVTQTPKHLITATGQRVTLRCSPRSGDLSVYWYQQSLDQGLQFLIQYYNGEERAKGNILERFSAQQFPDLHSELNLSSLELGDSALYFCASSVVPGEQFFGPGTRLTVL.

CDR3 amino acids: CASSPGTGDGEQFF. For the CDR3, the DNA is TGTGCCAGCAGCCCCGGGACAGGGGACGGTGAGCAGTTCTTC. The chain is built from TRBV27 and TRBJ2-1; 10 bases match TRBD1. The CDR3 consists of 14 residues. The J segment lost 9 bases and the V segment lost 6 bases, leaving 8 bases of the junction unmatched. Germline V lookup: CDR1 MNHEY, CDR2 SMNVEV (reference sequence).

The V call is TRBV5-1, the J call TRBJ2-2, with 9 positions matching TRBD1. J was trimmed by 3 bases and V by 4 bases; bases with no gene match: 7. The CDR3 is 16 amino acids. Germline loops: CDR1 SGHRS, CDR2 YFSETQ. In DNA form, the CDR3 reads TGCGCCAGCAGCCTGACAGGGGGGTCGGACACCGGGGAGCTGTTTTTT. It encodes CASSLTGGSDTGELFF. The full variable domain, completed using reference TRBV5-1 and TRBJ2-2, is KAGVTQTPRYLIKTRGQQVTLSCSPISGHRSVSWYQQTPGQGLQFLFEYFSETQRNKGNFPGRFSGRQFSNSRSEMNVSTLELGDSALYLCASSLTGGSDTGELFFGEGSRLTVL.

V usage is TRBV7-9 and J usage is TRBJ1-2, with a weak D call TRBD1 (5 bases). The CDR3 is made up of 15 amino acids. Trimming stripped 4 bases from V and 8 bases from J, with 20 bases between. The germline V gene has CDR1 SEHNR and CDR2 FQNEAQ (reference sequence). The CDR3 loop reads CASSSPLRDREGYTF. CDR3 bases: TGTGCCAGCAGCTCGCCCCTCAGGGATAGAGAAGGCTACACCTTC.

The CDR3 region is CASSRSEPETQYF. DNA for the CDR3: TGTGCCAGTAGTAGAAGTGAGCCCGAGACCCAGTACTTC. The rearrangement links TRBV19 to TRBJ2-5; D not certain. The germline CDR1 and CDR2 sequences are LNHDA and SQIVND (reference sequence). The CDR3 runs to 13 residues. V was cut by 4 bases and J by 5 bases, with 11 bases left in between.

The CDR3 DNA is TGTGCCATCAGTGAGTCTTTAGGACTAGCGGGAGCAGGGTTAGAGACCCAGTACTTC. This codes for CAISESLGLAGAGLETQYF. The V gene is TRBV10-3, the J gene TRBJ2-5; 13 nucleotides line up with TRBD2. This CDR3 has 19 residues. Germline V gene lookup returns CDR1 ENHRY and CDR2 SYGVKD. V lost 0 bases to trimming and J lost 4 bases; unmatched junction nucleotides: 11.

As DNA, the CDR3 is TGTGCCAGCAGACCGGAGACTAGCGGATTCTACAATGAGCAGTTCTTC. This encodes CASRPETSGFYNEQFF. The chain is built from TRBV5-6 and TRBJ2-1; 9 bases agree with TRBD2. There are 16 residues in the CDR3. V lost 5 bases to trimming and J lost 3 bases; unmatched junction nucleotides: 9. Germline loops: CDR1 SGHDT, CDR2 YYEEEE.